One sample yielded the 6 T cell receptor beta chains listed below, sequenced in a study of memory CD4+ T cells and cytomegalovirus serostatus. The sort gate was single viable CD3+CD4+CD8-CD45RO+ cells for memory CD4+ T cells. Produced via immunoSEQ multiplex PCR; TCRdb's table is partial and in-frame only. Of 35,000 to 50,000 clones listed, approximately 80% were seen once; the top ten hold under 6.5%. Sequencing input: memory CD4+ T cells from blood. These receptors were collected from an adult in good health and CMV-seronegative.

The chain is built from TRBV4-2 and TRBJ2-1; D tentatively reads TRBD1 or TRBD2 (6 bases each). Trimming removed 2 bases at V and 10 bases at J, with 18 bases between. This CDR3 is 15 amino acids long. The germline V gene encodes CDR1 LGHNA and CDR2 YNFKEQ. The CDR3 nucleotides read TGTGCCAGCAGCCAAAGTACAGCGGAGGGGGAGGAGCAGTTCTTC. Protein: CASSQSTAEGEEQFF.

This clone turned up a few times. The J gene is TRBJ1-2, the V gene TRBV30; TRBD1 might be the D (5 bases). CDR1 is GTSNPN, CDR2 SVGIG, per germline (reference sequence). The CDR3 is made up of 15 amino acids. Trimming left V 0 bases short and J 4 bases short, with 15 bases between. Here the CDR3 reads CAWSVVRTGGYGYTF. The CDR3 DNA is TGTGCCTGGAGTGTTGTCAGAACGGGGGGCTATGGCTACACCTTC.

This clone was counted once. The rearrangement joins TRBV6-1 to TRBJ1-4; TRBD1 is a possible D gene (6 bases). This CDR3 has 16 amino acids. Trimming took off 3 bases at V and 5 bases at J, with 16 bases between the two ends. Germline assignment: CDR1 MNHNS and CDR2 SASEGT. CDR3 bases: TGTGCCAGCAGTGATAGGAGTTGGGGGCTGAATGAAAAACTGTTTTTT. Amino acid sequence: CASSDRSWGLNEKLFF.

The chain is built from TRBV11-2 and TRBJ1-1; 9 bases are a match to TRBD1. V dropped 5 bases and J dropped 4; count of bases not matched to a gene: 2. The CDR3 runs to 13 residues. Germline values: CDR1 SGHAT, CDR2 FQNNGV. The CDR3 reads CASSQTGGTEAFF. CDR3 coding DNA: TGTGCCAGCAGCCAGACAGGGGGCACTGAAGCTTTCTTT. Filled out from reference TRBV11-2 and TRBJ1-1, the complete variable domain reads EAGVAQSPRYKIIEKRQSVAFWCNPISGHATLYWYQQILGQGPKLLIQFQNNGVVDDSQLPKDRFSAERLKGVDSTLKIQPAKLEDSAVYLCASSQTGGTEAFFGQGTRLTVV.

The gene calls are TRBV7-2 and TRBJ1-1; no definite D call. Germline V gene lookup returns CDR1 SGHTA and CDR2 FQGNSA. The CDR3 consists of 11 residues. The V end lost 2 bases, the J end lost 7 bases, and 5 bases lay between the germline ends. For the CDR3, the DNA is TGTGCCAGCAGCTTAAGGAGTGAAGCTTTCTTT. Translation gives CASSLRSEAFF.

V and J are TRBV7-2 and TRBJ2-1; possibly TRBD1 or TRBD2 for D (5 bases each). Germline CDR1 reads SGHTA; CDR2 reads FQGNSA. The CDR3 consists of 15 residues. Trimming cost V 2 bases and J 10 bases, with 18 bases left between them. This CDR3 reads CASSLRGQLRAEQFF. CDR3 bases: TGTGCCAGCAGCTTACGGGGCCAATTAAGGGCCGAGCAGTTCTTC.